This TCR beta chain comes out of a study of T-cell memory formation after mild COVID-19 (dated by TCRdb to the early 2020s). About the full investigation: TCR sequence clusters from the two donors were found to be largely donor specific. T-cell clones expanding and contracting after mild COVID-19 in two donors were tracked by longitudinal TCRalpha and TCRbeta repertoire sequencing. Two young, previously healthy adult volunteers made up the cohort, one male and one female.

Ficoll-Paque density gradient centrifugation was used to isolate PBMCs. V is shortened by 4 bases, J by 7 bases, and the region joining them spans 17 bases. Inclusive of the bounding cysteine and phenylalanine, the CDR3 is 14 residues long. The DNA shown is the 42-base CDR3, in frame from base 1. CDR1 and CDR2, looked up from the germline V gene, are MDHEN and SYDVKM. Sequencing used an Illumina NovaSeq 6000. cDNA libraries for TCRalpha and TCRbeta were prepared by 5'RACE using constant-segment primers, with sample barcodes and unique molecular identifiers added. Trizol reagent was used to extract RNA from every sample. Amplification of the libraries took two PCR steps, and the second step added a second sample barcode plus Illumina TruSeq adapters. The libraries were sequenced on an Illumina NovaSeq using 2 x 150 bp paired-end reads. Turning to the authors' computational methods: With migec v1.2.7, reads were demultiplexed and then collapsed into UMI-guided consensus sequences. Using mixcr v2.1.11, the UMI consensuses were aligned to TRA and TRB V and J templates and assembled into clonotypes. Clonotypes were classified as expanded or contracted when called significant by both edgeR and NoisET, with noise models trained on biological replicates. For edgeR calls, the thresholds were a false discovery rate-adjusted p below 0.01 and a log2 fold-change of 1. As an exploratory analysis of dynamics, max-normalized trajectories of the 1000 most abundant clonotypes were examined with PCA combined with hierarchical clustering. Each responding clone was given a CD4 or CD8 phenotype based on the CD4+ and CD8+ repertoires, which had been sequenced separately. Using fastp at Q25 and MiXCR, TCRdb reprocessed the public reads and kept productive beta chains. CDR3 protein duplicates are merged, each entry listing the most common genes and DNA. These V and J calls are TCRdb output, not the study's own analysis. Counted in this sample were approximately 210,000 distinct CDR3 sequences; under 30% of them appeared once. The ten largest clones take up 11% of the sample.

The paper as a whole reports these results and caveats: SARS-CoV-2 specificity of the second-wave clones peaking on day 37 was not confirmed. Only two mild cases were covered in the study, and larger cohorts including severe cases with pre-infection samples were considered necessary. Clones that contracted from day 15 to 85 showed balanced CD4/CD8 phenotypes, whereas a second wave of clones that expanded from day 15 to 37 leaned towards CD4+. Contracting CD4+ clones were found mainly in CM and EM memory subsets, while CD8+ clones were enriched in EMRA. Some responding clones were detected in pre-infection memory, suggesting pre-existing cross-reactive memory T cells joined the SARS-CoV-2 response.

Turning to this clonotype: Its antigen target is currently unknown. Base qualities are missing; no much larger clone stands one base away.

This receptor was taken from an adult woman who had mild COVID-19 (a few samples of this study predate the infection). The sample titles of this study are shuffled in the database, so cell type and time point are left out; the donor was told from shared clones. The material sequenced was PBMCs or a T cell subset sorted from them (not recorded which). The sequence joins TRBV28 to TRBJ2-7; TRBD1 is a weak D gene call, 6 bases matching. The DNA sequence follows: TGTGCCAGCAGTTGGGGGACATGGGGCTTTGAGCAGTACTTC. Its protein is CASSWGTWGFEQYF.